This T cell receptor beta chain was captured in a study of blood T cell repertoires in COVID-19. Study background: Sites in the United States, Italy and Spain provided acute and convalescent COVID-19 samples. The analysed material was cDNA or gDNA that came from T cells, B-cell-depleted T cells, or PBMCs.

Repertoires were generated with immunoSEQ multiplex PCR, while TCRdb's copy carries only in-frame clones and drops some. The table shows approximately 81,000 clones, with 90% to 95% occurring only once. CDR1 and CDR2 from the germline V gene are MNHEY and SMNVEV (reference sequence). CDR3 size: 17 residues. V lost 3 bases to trimming and J lost 8 bases, with 22 bases between them. This sequence originates from a woman aged 45-59 years in a cohort sampled during active COVID-19. The chain is built from TRBV27 and TRBJ1-4; D remains ambiguous. Material for sequencing was peripheral blood. The CDR3 coding sequence is TGTGCCAGCAGTTTGAGTGGGGTAAACGACCCGGGAGAAAAACTGTTTTTT. This encodes CASSLSGVNDPGEKLFF.